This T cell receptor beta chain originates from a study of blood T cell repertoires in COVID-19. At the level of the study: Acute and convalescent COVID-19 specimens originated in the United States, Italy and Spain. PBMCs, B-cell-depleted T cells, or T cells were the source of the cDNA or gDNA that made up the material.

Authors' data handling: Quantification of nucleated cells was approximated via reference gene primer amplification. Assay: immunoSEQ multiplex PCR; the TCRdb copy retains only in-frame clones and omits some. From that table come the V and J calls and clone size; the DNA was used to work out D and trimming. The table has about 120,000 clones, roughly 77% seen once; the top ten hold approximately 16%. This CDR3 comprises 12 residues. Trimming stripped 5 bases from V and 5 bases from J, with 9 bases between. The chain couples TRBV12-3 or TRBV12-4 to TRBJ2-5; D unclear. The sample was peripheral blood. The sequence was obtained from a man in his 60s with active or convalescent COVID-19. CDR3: CASSRPFETQYF. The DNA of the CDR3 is TGTGCCAGCAGTCGTCCCTTCGAGACCCAGTACTTC.